This T cell receptor (beta chain) was identified in a study of T cell repertoires in cytomegalovirus infection. Background on the study: It can be stated that public TCR beta signatures indicated CMV infection as well as a matching HLA type.

V lost 5 bases and J 5 bases, leaving 23 bases between the germline ends. CDR3 length equals 17 residues. Germline V gives CDR1 MNHNY, CDR2 SVGAGI (reference sequence). One entry per CDR3 protein results from TCRdb running MiXCR on the reads. Among fewer than 950,000 distinct CDR3 sequences, less than 35% were seen once, and the ten largest hold around 12%. This clonotype has a handful of counts. Its target is unknown. Sequenced here: cultured CD8+ T cells from PBMCs, sampled from culture after CMV antigen stimulation. This clonotype was obtained from a human donor in good health (CMV status not recorded). Some clones in this sample may be carry-over from other donors' samples. This chain uses TRBV6-6 with TRBJ2-3; no clear D gene. CDR3: CASSPQKRRAREDTQYF. The DNA of the CDR3 is TGTGCCAGCAGTCCCCAGAAAAGAAGGGCTAGGGAAGATACGCAGTATTTT.